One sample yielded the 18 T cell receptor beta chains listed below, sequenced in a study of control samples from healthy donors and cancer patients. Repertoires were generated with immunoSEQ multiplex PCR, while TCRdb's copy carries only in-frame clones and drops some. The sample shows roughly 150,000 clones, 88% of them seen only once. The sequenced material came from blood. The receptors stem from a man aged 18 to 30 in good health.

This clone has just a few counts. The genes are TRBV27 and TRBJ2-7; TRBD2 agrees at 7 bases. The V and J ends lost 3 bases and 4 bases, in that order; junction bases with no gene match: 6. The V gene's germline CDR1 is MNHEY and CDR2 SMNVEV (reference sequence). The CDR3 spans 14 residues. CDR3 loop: CASSFERGGYEQYF. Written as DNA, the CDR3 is TGTGCCAGCAGTTTTGAGCGGGGTGGATACGAGCAGTACTTC.

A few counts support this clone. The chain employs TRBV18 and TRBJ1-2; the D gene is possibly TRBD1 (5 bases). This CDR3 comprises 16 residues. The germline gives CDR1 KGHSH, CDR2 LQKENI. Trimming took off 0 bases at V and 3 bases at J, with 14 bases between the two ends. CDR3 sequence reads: CASSPPEGPKDYGYTF. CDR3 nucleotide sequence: TGTGCCAGCTCACCACCGGAGGGACCTAAGGACTATGGCTACACCTTC.

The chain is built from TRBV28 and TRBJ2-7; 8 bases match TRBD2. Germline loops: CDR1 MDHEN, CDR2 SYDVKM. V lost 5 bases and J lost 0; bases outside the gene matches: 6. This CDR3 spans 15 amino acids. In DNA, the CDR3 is TGTGCCAGCAGTCCAGAGCGGGGGAGCTCCTACGAGCAGTACTTC. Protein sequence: CASSPERGSSYEQYF.

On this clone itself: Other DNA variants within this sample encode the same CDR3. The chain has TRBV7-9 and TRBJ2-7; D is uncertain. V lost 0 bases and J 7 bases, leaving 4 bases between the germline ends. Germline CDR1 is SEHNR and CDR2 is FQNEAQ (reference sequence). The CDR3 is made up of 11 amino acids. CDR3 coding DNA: TGTGCCAGCAGCTTAGCGGGAGAGCAGTACTTC. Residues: CASSLAGEQYF.

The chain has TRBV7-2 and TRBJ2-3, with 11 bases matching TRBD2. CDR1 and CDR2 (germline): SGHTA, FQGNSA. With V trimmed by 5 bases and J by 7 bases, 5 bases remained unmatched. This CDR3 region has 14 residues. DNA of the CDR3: TGTGCCAGCAGCGGGACTAGCGGATTCAATACGCAGTATTTT. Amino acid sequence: CASSGTSGFNTQYF. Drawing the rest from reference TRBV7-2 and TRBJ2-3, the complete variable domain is GAGVSQSPSNKVTEKGKDVELRCDPISGHTALYWYRQSLGQGLEFLIYFQGNSAPDKSGLPSDRFSAERTGGSVSTLTIQRTQQEDSAVYLCASSGTSGFNTQYFGPGTRLTVL.

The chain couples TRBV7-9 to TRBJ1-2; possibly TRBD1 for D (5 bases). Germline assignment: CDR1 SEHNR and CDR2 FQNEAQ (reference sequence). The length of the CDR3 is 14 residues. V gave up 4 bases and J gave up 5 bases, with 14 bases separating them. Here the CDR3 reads CASSSREGFYGYTF. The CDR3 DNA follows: TGTGCCAGCAGCTCCAGGGAGGGTTTTTATGGCTACACCTTC.

CDR3 nucleotides: TGTGCCAGCAGACGGGACAGCACAACTAATGAAAAACTGTTTTTT. Translation: CASRRDSTTNEKLFF. The chain couples TRBV6-6 to TRBJ1-4, with 7 bases lining up with TRBD1. CDR3 length equals 15 residues. V dropped 6 bases and J dropped 0; count of bases not matched to a gene: 4. CDR1 and CDR2 (germline): MNHNY, SVGAGI (reference sequence).

CDR3 DNA sequence: TGTGCCAGTAGCCCTTTAGACAACTCTGGAAACACCATATATTTT. This translates into CASSPLDNSGNTIYF. J is TRBJ1-3 and V is TRBV19; no firm D call. Germline loops: CDR1 LNHDA, CDR2 SQIVND (reference sequence). Trimming took off 6 bases at V and 0 bases at J, with 12 bases between the two ends. This CDR3 has 15 amino acids. Full variable domain (rest looked up from reference TRBV19 and TRBJ1-3): DGGITQSPKYLFRKEGQNVTLSCEQNLNHDAMYWYRQDPGQGLRLIYYSQIVNDFQKGDIAEGYSVSREKKESFPLTVTSAQKNPTAFYLCASSPLDNSGNTIYFGEGSWLTVV.

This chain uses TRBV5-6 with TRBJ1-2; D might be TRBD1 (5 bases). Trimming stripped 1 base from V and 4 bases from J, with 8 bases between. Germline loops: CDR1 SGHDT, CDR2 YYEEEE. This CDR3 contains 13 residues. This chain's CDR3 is CASSLRGPYGYTF. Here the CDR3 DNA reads TGTGCCAGCAGCTTGAGGGGACCCTATGGCTACACCTTC. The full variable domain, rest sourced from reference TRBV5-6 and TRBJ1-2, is DAGVTQSPTHLIKTRGQQVTLRCSPKSGHDTVSWYQQALGQGPQFIFQYYEEEERQRGNFPDRFSGHQFPNYSSELNVNALLLGDSALYLCASSLRGPYGYTFGSGTRLTVV.

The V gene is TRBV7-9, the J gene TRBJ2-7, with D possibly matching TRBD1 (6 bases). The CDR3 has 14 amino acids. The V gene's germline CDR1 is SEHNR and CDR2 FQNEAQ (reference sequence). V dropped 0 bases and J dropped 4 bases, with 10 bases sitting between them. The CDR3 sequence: CASSLASTGYEQYF. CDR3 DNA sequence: TGTGCCAGCAGCTTAGCGTCGACAGGTTACGAGCAGTACTTC.

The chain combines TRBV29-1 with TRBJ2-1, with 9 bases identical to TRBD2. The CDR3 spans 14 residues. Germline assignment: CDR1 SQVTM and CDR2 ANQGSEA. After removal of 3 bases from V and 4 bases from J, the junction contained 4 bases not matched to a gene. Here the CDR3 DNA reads TGCAGCGTTGAGCTAGCGGGGAAATACAATGAGCAGTTCTTC. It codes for CSVELAGKYNEQFF.

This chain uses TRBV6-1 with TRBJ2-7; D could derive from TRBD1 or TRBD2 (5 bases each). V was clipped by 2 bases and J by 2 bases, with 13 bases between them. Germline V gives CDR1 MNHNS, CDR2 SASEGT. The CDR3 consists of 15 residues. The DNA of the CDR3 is TGTGCCAGCAGTGAAAGGGGCAAGGAGGCCTACGAGCAGTACTTC. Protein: CASSERGKEAYEQYF.

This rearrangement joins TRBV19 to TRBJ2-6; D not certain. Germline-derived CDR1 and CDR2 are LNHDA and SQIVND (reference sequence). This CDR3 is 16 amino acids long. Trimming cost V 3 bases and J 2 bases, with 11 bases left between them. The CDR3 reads CASSIAGLTGANVLTF. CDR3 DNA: TGTGCCAGTAGTATCGCAGGCCTAACTGGGGCCAACGTCCTGACTTTC. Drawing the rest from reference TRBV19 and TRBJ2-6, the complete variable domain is DGGITQSPKYLFRKEGQNVTLSCEQNLNHDAMYWYRQDPGQGLRLIYYSQIVNDFQKGDIAEGYSVSREKKESFPLTVTSAQKNPTAFYLCASSIAGLTGANVLTFGAGSRLTVL.

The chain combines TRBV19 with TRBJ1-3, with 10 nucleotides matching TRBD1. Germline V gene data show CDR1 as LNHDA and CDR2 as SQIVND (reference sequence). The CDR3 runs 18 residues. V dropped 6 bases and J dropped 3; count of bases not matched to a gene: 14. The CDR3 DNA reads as TGTGCCAGTAGCCAACGACAGGGGGCTAATAGGTATGGAAACACCATATATTTT. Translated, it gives CASSQRQGANRYGNTIYF.

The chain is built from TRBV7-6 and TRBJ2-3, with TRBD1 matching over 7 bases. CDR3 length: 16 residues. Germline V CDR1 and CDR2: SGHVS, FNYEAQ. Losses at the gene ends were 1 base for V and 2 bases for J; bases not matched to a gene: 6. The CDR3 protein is CASSLEPGQHTDTQYF. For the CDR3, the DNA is TGTGCCAGCAGCTTAGAGCCGGGACAGCACACAGATACGCAGTATTTT. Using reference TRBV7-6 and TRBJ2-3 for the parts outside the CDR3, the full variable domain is GAGVSQSPRYKVTKRGQDVALRCDPISGHVSLYWYRQALGQGPEFLTYFNYEAQQDKSGLPNDRFSAERPEGSISTLTIQRTEQRDSAMYRCASSLEPGQHTDTQYFGPGTRLTVL.

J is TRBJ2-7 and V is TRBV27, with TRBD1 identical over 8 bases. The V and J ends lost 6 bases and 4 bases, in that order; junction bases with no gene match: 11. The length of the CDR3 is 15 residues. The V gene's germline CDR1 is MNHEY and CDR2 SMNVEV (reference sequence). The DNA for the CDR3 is TGTGCCAGCAGATTCTCAGGGGGCGCGTTATACGAGCAGTACTTC. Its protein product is CASRFSGGALYEQYF.

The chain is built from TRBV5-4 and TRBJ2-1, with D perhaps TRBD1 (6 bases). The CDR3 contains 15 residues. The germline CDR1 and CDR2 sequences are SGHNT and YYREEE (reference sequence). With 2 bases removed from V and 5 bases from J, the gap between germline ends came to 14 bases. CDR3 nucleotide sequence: TGTGCCAGCAGCTTTGTGGCAGGGGTAAACAATGAGCAGTTCTTC. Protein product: CASSFVAGVNNEQFF.

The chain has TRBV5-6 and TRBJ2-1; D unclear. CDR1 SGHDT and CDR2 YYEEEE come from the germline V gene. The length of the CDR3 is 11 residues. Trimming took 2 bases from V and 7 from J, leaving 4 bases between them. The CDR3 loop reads CASSFWNEQFF. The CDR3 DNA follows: TGTGCCAGCAGCTTTTGGAATGAGCAGTTCTTC.